The 27 T cell receptor beta chains below were found in one sample sequenced in a study of cytomegalovirus exposure and HLA in healthy donors. The PCR was carried out with 60 Vbeta primers and 13 Jbeta primers. The repertoire was sequenced with immunoSEQ multiplex PCR; TCRdb's copy has only in-frame clones and lacks some. The sample yields 110,000 to 150,000 clones, about 84% seen once. Sequencing was done on a sample of PBMCs. The receptor source for this set is a male donor in good health and CMV-seronegative.

CDR3 amino acids: CAGNLAGRSFNEQFF. The CDR3 DNA is TGCGCCGGCAACCTAGCGGGGAGGTCTTTCAATGAGCAGTTCTTC. The chain employs TRBV5-1 and TRBJ2-1; 9 bases align to TRBD2. Germline values: CDR1 SGHRS, CDR2 YFSETQ. CDR3 length equals 15 residues. Trimming at V came to 10 bases and at J to 6 bases, leaving 14 bases not matched to a gene.

CDR3 in DNA: TGCAGTGCCGATGACAGCTACGAGCAGTACTTC. This encodes CSADDSYEQYF. This rearrangement joins TRBV20-1 to TRBJ2-7; D is possibly TRBD1 (5 bases). The CDR3 extends over 11 amino acids. V was shortened by 6 bases and J by 3 bases, with 9 bases between the two germline ends. Germline V lookup: CDR1 DFQATT, CDR2 SNEGSKA (reference sequence).

The chain is built from TRBV9 and TRBJ1-2; D is possibly TRBD1 (5 bases). Germline V CDR1 and CDR2: SGDLS, YYNGEE. The CDR3 covers 18 residues. V shed 0 bases and J shed 1 base, with 19 bases lying between them. As DNA, the CDR3 is TGTGCCAGCAGCGTAGAGGCAGGGCCCCAACTCGTTAACTATGGCTACACCTTC. Translating gives CASSVEAGPQLVNYGYTF.

This clone was seen only once. The genes are TRBV9 and TRBJ2-3; 7 nucleotides match TRBD2. This CDR3 is 16 amino acids long. Germline CDR1 is SGDLS and CDR2 is YYNGEE. The junction had 11 bases not matched to a gene; V was cut back by 2 bases and J by 5 bases. CDR3 sequence: CASSVEAGHGGDTQYF. The CDR3 DNA sequence: TGTGCCAGCAGCGTCGAAGCGGGGCACGGGGGAGATACGCAGTATTTT.

In this sample, this clone turned up once. The chain is built from TRBV6-6 and TRBJ2-3, with D unresolved. The CDR3 contains 13 residues. The ends were cut back, 0 bases at V and 2 bases at J, with 3 bases in the middle. Germline CDR1 is MNHNY and CDR2 is SVGAGI (reference sequence). The CDR3 sequence: CASSYSYTDTQYF. CDR3 in DNA: TGTGCCAGCAGTTACTCTTACACAGATACGCAGTATTTT.

The CDR3 bases are TGTGCCAGCAGATCTCTAGCGGGTTTGAACACCGGGGAGCTGTTTTTT. Amino acids: CASRSLAGLNTGELFF. The chain joins TRBV28 to TRBJ2-2; TRBD2 agrees at 8 bases. The trim removed 6 bases at V and 1 base at J, leaving 7 bases unmatched. The CDR3 is 16 residues long. Germline V gives CDR1 MDHEN, CDR2 SYDVKM. The complete variable domain, with remaining parts taken from reference TRBV28 and TRBJ2-2, reads DVKVTQSSRYLVKRTGEKVFLECVQDMDHENMFWYRQDPGLGLRLIYFSYDVKMKEKGDIPEGYSVSREKKERFSLILESASTNQTSMYLCASRSLAGLNTGELFFGEGSRLTVL.

The chain employs TRBV7-6 and TRBJ2-5; 7 nucleotides match TRBD2. CDR3 length: 20 amino acids. Germline V gene sequence: CDR1 SGHVS, CDR2 FNYEAQ. V gave up 4 bases and J gave up 0 bases; unmatched junction bases: 20. Here the CDR3 reads CASSSYLVWREHEYQETQYF. DNA of the CDR3: TGTGCCAGCAGCTCGTACTTAGTCTGGCGGGAGCATGAGTACCAAGAGACCCAGTACTTC.

This clone was seen a handful of times. V usage is TRBV10-3 and J usage is TRBJ2-7, with D possibly matching TRBD2 (6 bases). Trimming shortened V by 4 bases and J by 6 bases, and 13 bases separated the two germline ends. Per germline, CDR1 ENHRY and CDR2 SYGVKD. CDR3 size: 13 residues. In DNA, the CDR3 is TGTGCCATCAGTGGCGCCGGAGGGGCCGAGCAGTACTTC. Encoded protein: CAISGAGGAEQYF.

Regarding this clone: At the DNA level, this CDR3 is encoded by other sequences in the same sample as well. The chain is built from TRBV5-6 and TRBJ2-7; D gene unclear. CDR1 is SGHDT and CDR2 is YYEEEE in the germline V gene. Trimming shortened V by 1 base and J by 2 bases, and 7 bases separated the two germline ends. The CDR3 extends over 13 amino acids. In nucleotides, the CDR3 is TGTGCCAGCAGCTTGTCGGTAACCTACGAGCAGTACTTC. This gives the protein CASSLSVTYEQYF.

DNA for the CDR3: TGTGCCAGCAGCCCCGGGACAGGGAGGGACGAGCAGTACTTC. Amino acids: CASSPGTGRDEQYF. The V call is TRBV7-8, the J call TRBJ2-7; 9 bases map to TRBD1. The CDR3 totals 14 residues. V lost 5 bases to trimming and J lost 5 bases; unmatched junction nucleotides: 7. Germline V gene sequence: CDR1 SGHVS, CDR2 FQNEAQ. The full variable domain, its missing parts supplied by reference TRBV7-8 and TRBJ2-7, is GAGVSQSPRYKVAKRGQDVALRCDPISGHVSLFWYQQALGQGPEFLTYFQNEAQLDKSGLPSDRFFAERPEGSVSTLKIQRTQQEDSAVYLCASSPGTGRDEQYFGPGTRLTVT.

The V and J genes are TRBV5-1 and TRBJ2-2, with TRBD1 matching 11 bases. Germline V gene data show CDR1 as SGHRS and CDR2 as YFSETQ. CDR3 length: 17 residues. The V segment lost 4 bases and the J segment 7 bases; nucleotides outside the gene matches: 12. This CDR3 is CASSLQGTGGSSGELFF. DNA of the CDR3: TGCGCCAGCAGCCTCCAAGGGACAGGGGGTAGTAGCGGGGAGCTGTTTTTT.

The chain uses TRBV7-8 and TRBJ1-3; no clear D. This CDR3 contains 12 residues. Trimming pared 5 bases from V and 3 bases from J, leaving 5 bases between. Per germline, CDR1 SGHVS and CDR2 FQNEAQ. The DNA for the CDR3 is TGTGCCAGCAGCCCCTTTGGAAACACCATATATTTT. Its protein product is CASSPFGNTIYF. Drawing the rest from reference TRBV7-8 and TRBJ1-3, the complete variable domain is GAGVSQSPRYKVAKRGQDVALRCDPISGHVSLFWYQQALGQGPEFLTYFQNEAQLDKSGLPSDRFFAERPEGSVSTLKIQRTQQEDSAVYLCASSPFGNTIYFGEGSWLTVV.

The genes are TRBV5-4 and TRBJ2-3; TRBD2 matches 8 bases. Trimming at V came to 3 bases and at J to 1 base, leaving 4 bases not matched to a gene. This CDR3 contains 15 residues. Germline V gene data show CDR1 as SGHNT and CDR2 as YYREEE (reference sequence). For the CDR3, the DNA is TGTGCCAGCAGCTGGACTAGCAGCGGCACAGATACGCAGTATTTT. It specifies CASSWTSSGTDTQYF.

This clone was seen only once. V gene TRBV4-3 combines with J gene TRBJ1-4, with 7 nucleotides matching TRBD1. CDR3 size: 18 residues. V shed 1 base and J 6 bases; nucleotides not matched to a gene: 14. Per the germline V gene, CDR1 is LGHNA and CDR2 is YSLEER. The CDR3 here is CASSQAPSYRGSDEKLFF. The DNA for the CDR3 is TGCGCCAGCAGCCAAGCTCCATCCTACAGGGGAAGCGATGAAAAACTGTTTTTT.

The chain joins TRBV5-6 to TRBJ1-1; D remains unclear. The CDR3 consists of 14 residues. V was shortened by 1 base and J by 2 bases, with 9 bases between the two germline ends. CDR1 is SGHDT and CDR2 is YYEEEE in the germline V gene. The CDR3: CASSLFGRNTEAFF. As DNA, the CDR3 is TGTGCCAGCAGCTTGTTTGGCAGAAACACTGAAGCTTTCTTT.

The chain combines TRBV19 with TRBJ1-1; D is perhaps TRBD1 (5 bases). Trimming left V 1 base short and J 4 bases short, with 10 bases between. Germline V gene lookup returns CDR1 LNHDA and CDR2 SQIVND (reference sequence). The CDR3 has 14 residues. This CDR3 is CASSIVGGTTEAFF. CDR3 coding DNA: TGTGCCAGTAGTATAGTGGGGGGGACCACTGAAGCTTTCTTT.

The chain uses TRBV2 and TRBJ1-2; 8 bases line up with TRBD1. Germline values: CDR1 SNHLY, CDR2 FYNNEI. The J segment lost 0 bases and the V segment lost 2 bases, leaving 2 bases of the junction unmatched. This CDR3 comprises 15 residues. The CDR3 nucleotides are TGTGCCAGCAGTGAAAGGACAGGGTCTAACTATGGCTACACCTTC. It yields the protein CASSERTGSNYGYTF.

The chain recombines TRBV11-2 with TRBJ2-2, with 12 bases aligning to TRBD2. Trimming took 0 bases from V and 4 from J; bases not matched to a gene: 3. This CDR3 contains 17 residues. Germline V gives CDR1 SGHAT, CDR2 FQNNGV. Written as DNA, the CDR3 is TGTGCCAGCAGCTTAGATCTAGCGGGAGGGGTCACCGGGGAGCTGTTTTTT. Residues: CASSLDLAGGVTGELFF.

The rearrangement joins TRBV7-9 to TRBJ1-4, with TRBD1 identical over 11 bases. CDR3 length: 14 amino acids. Germline loops: CDR1 SEHNR, CDR2 FQNEAQ (reference sequence). Trimming took 4 bases from V and 8 from J; bases not matched to a gene: 3. CDR3 in DNA: TGTGCCAGCAGCTGGGGACAGGGGGACGAAAAACTGTTTTTT. As protein: CASSWGQGDEKLFF.

To note about this clone: The sample has other DNA sequences that encode this CDR3 too. The chain joins TRBV6-5 to TRBJ1-5; no firm D call. V lost 0 bases to trimming and J lost 6 bases, with 6 bases between them. Germline CDR1 and CDR2: MNHEY and SVGAGI. The CDR3 is 13 residues long. CDR3 in DNA: TGTGCCAGCAGTTACTCAGGAGCTCAGCCCCAGCATTTT. Amino acids: CASSYSGAQPQHF.

The chain has TRBV27 and TRBJ1-5, with unresolved D. The CDR3 loop spans 17 amino acids. Germline V lookup: CDR1 MNHEY, CDR2 SMNVEV (reference sequence). V lost 6 bases, J lost 0 bases, and 18 bases lay in between. CDR3 bases: TGTGCCAGCAGCCCCGCTGACAAAGATTTTAGCAATCAGCCCCAGCATTTT. It encodes CASSPADKDFSNQPQHF.

The chain combines TRBV6-5 with TRBJ1-1; tentative D call: TRBD1 (6 bases). The germline V gene has CDR1 MNHEY and CDR2 SVGAGI. The CDR3 is 15 amino acids. Trimming pared 5 bases from V and 5 bases from J, leaving 18 bases between. As DNA, the CDR3 is TGTGCCAGCAGTACCGCCCGGGGGCGGGGGACTGAAGCTTTCTTT. Translated: CASSTARGRGTEAFF.

The chain carries TRBV7-6 and TRBJ2-7; TRBD1 might be the D (5 bases). The V gene lost 4 bases and the J gene lost 4 bases, with 14 bases spanning the gap. This CDR3 region has 14 residues. Germline-derived CDR1 and CDR2 are SGHVS and FNYEAQ. CDR3 sequence reads: CASSSIDRRYEQYF. CDR3 DNA sequence: TGTGCCAGCAGCTCCATAGACAGACGGTACGAGCAGTACTTC.

The chain joins TRBV7-6 to TRBJ1-1, with D possibly being TRBD1 (5 bases). Between the trimmed V and J ends, which lost 3 bases and 4 bases, there was a span of 12 bases. The CDR3 is made up of 14 amino acids. The germline V gene encodes CDR1 SGHVS and CDR2 FNYEAQ. DNA for the CDR3: TGTGCCAGCAGCTTGGGGAGGGGCAGCACTGAAGCTTTCTTT. Translation gives CASSLGRGSTEAFF.

The V gene is TRBV10-3, the J gene TRBJ2-1, with 8 bases fitting TRBD2. V dropped 0 bases and J dropped 0; count of bases not matched to a gene: 4. Germline V gives CDR1 ENHRY, CDR2 SYGVKD. This CDR3 spans 17 amino acids. CDR3 in DNA: TGTGCCATCAGTGAGTCCACCGGGACTAGCTCCTACAATGAGCAGTTCTTC. Residues: CAISESTGTSSYNEQFF.

This rearrangement joins TRBV7-8 to TRBJ1-5, with D possibly matching TRBD1 (6 bases). Looked up from germline, CDR1 is SGHVS and CDR2 is FQNEAQ. The CDR3 has 19 amino acids. The ends were cut back, 2 bases at V and 2 bases at J, with 22 bases in the middle. CDR3 sequence reads: CASSLPGRGGAKGNQPQHF. In nucleotides, the CDR3 is TGTGCCAGCAGCTTACCTGGCAGAGGGGGGGCAAAGGGCAATCAGCCCCAGCATTTT.

This chain joins TRBV11-1 and TRBJ1-3; 9 nucleotides line up with TRBD1. CDR1 SGHAT and CDR2 FQDESV come from the germline V gene (reference sequence). The V and J ends lost 4 bases and 2 bases, in that order; junction bases with no gene match: 9. The CDR3 runs 17 residues. The chain's CDR3 is CASSSKVRTGAGNTIYF. CDR3 sequence (DNA): TGTGCCAGCAGCTCCAAAGTACGGACAGGGGCTGGAAACACCATATATTTT.